The rows below give T cell receptor beta chains drawn from one sample of a study of metastatic and nonmetastatic thyroid tumors. TCRdb re-called the PCR reads through MiXCR. In the table there are roughly 42,000 clones, under 20% of which are singletons. Material for sequencing was tumor tissue. These receptors were obtained from a female donor with papillary thyroid cancer or a benign thyroid nodule (not recorded which). Some clones in this sample may be carry-over from other donors' samples. Both conserved end residues are part of each CDR3. Fields, in order: clone size, J gene, D gene, V gene, CDR3 DNA, CDR3 protein. D genes are given only for firm matches. Not every row has a clone size; where given, it reads once, few, many or a size class.

size: few; J: TRBJ2-6; D: TRBD2; V: TRBV7-6; DNA: TGTGCCAGCAGCTTAATAAGCGGGGGGTCAGTAAGACCTGGGGCCAACGTCCTGACTTTC; CDR3: CASSLISGGSVRPGANVLTF
size: many; J: TRBJ1-1; D: -; V: TRBV5-6; DNA: -; CDR3: CASSSSNTEAFF
size: many; J: TRBJ1-6; D: -; V: TRBV27; DNA: TGTGCCAGCAGTTTCCTCGGGTCGTGGTATTCACCCCTCCACTTT; CDR3: CASSFLGSWYSPLHF
size: -; J: TRBJ2-1; D: -; V: TRBV20-1; DNA: TGCAGTGCACCAAAGCTAGAGGGGGGCCCCTCCTACAATGAGCAGTTCTTC; CDR3: CSAPKLEGGPSYNEQFF
size: many; J: TRBJ2-7; D: TRBD1; V: TRBV27; DNA: TGTGCCAGCAGCCCGGGACAGACCACTTACGAGCAGTACTTC; CDR3: CASSPGQTTYEQYF
size: many; J: TRBJ2-1; D: TRBD2; V: TRBV7-3; DNA: TGTGCCAGCAGCAACGGGGGGGCGACTGAGCAGTTCTTC; CDR3: CASSNGGATEQFF
size: few; J: TRBJ1-3; D: -; V: TRBV6-2/TRBV6-3; DNA: TGTGCCAGCGGTTCGGCTAACTCTGGAAACACCATATATTTT; CDR3: CASGSANSGNTIYF
size: -; J: TRBJ1-2; D: -; V: TRBV20-1; DNA: TGCAGTGCTAGCCTTAGTAACAAGGGGCTAGGAGGCTACGCCTTC; CDR3: CSASLSNKGLGGYAF
size: many; J: TRBJ1-3; D: -; V: TRBV30; DNA: TGTGCCTGGAGTGCAAGAGGAAACACCATATATTTT; CDR3: CAWSARGNTIYF
size: many; J: TRBJ1-1; D: -; V: TRBV18; DNA: TGTGCCAGCTCACCACCGTTAATTTCTGAAGCTTTCTTT; CDR3: CASSPPLISEAFF
size: few; J: TRBJ1-1; D: TRBD1; V: TRBV7-8; DNA: TGTGCCAGCAGCCCGGGGACAGGGAAAGCTTTCTTT; CDR3: CASSPGTGKAFF
size: many; J: TRBJ2-3; D: TRBD2; V: TRBV24-1; DNA: TGTGCCACCAGTGATTTGTCGACTAGCGGGAAGAACACAGATACGCAGTATTTT; CDR3: CATSDLSTSGKNTDTQYF
size: -; J: TRBJ1-1; D: -; V: TRBV7-2; DNA: TGTGCCAGCAGCCGGGACACCGAAGCTTTCTTT; CDR3: CASSRDTEAFF
size: -; J: TRBJ1-1; D: -; V: TRBV20-1; DNA: TGCAGTGCTAGAGGTGTACTTATTAACACTGAAGCTTTCTTT; CDR3: CSARGVLINTEAFF
size: few; J: TRBJ2-7; D: TRBD1; V: TRBV28; DNA: TGTGCCAGCAGTGAATTCAAAGGGGGCCTAGGAGAGCAGTACTTC; CDR3: CASSEFKGGLGEQYF
size: many; J: TRBJ2-1; D: TRBD2; V: TRBV20-1; DNA: TGCAGTGCTACCCCGCGAAGCGGGAGCGTCAATGAGCAGTTCTTC; CDR3: CSATPRSGSVNEQFF
size: many; J: TRBJ2-1; D: TRBD2; V: TRBV7-9; DNA: TGTGCCAGCAGCTTAGCAGGGCTAGCGGGAGGCGTAGGGCAGTTCTTC; CDR3: CASSLAGLAGGVGQFF
size: -; J: TRBJ2-3; D: TRBD2; V: TRBV20-1; DNA: TGCAGTGCTTGGGGAGGGACCGGGTTAGGGGATACGCAGTATTTT; CDR3: CSAWGGTGLGDTQYF
size: -; J: TRBJ2-5; D: TRBD2; V: TRBV29-1; DNA: TGCAGCGTTGTACCGACTAGCGGGGGGGCTGTTGGCCAAGAGACCCAGTACTTC; CDR3: CSVVPTSGGAVGQETQYF
size: many; J: TRBJ2-1; D: TRBD1; V: TRBV5-1; DNA: TGCGCCAGCAGCTCGACAGGGGACTTCTACAATGAGCAGTTCTTC; CDR3: CASSSTGDFYNEQFF
size: -; J: TRBJ1-1; D: -; V: TRBV7-2; DNA: TGTGCCAGCAGCCTGGACCCCTCCATGAACACTGAAGCTTTCTTT; CDR3: CASSLDPSMNTEAFF
size: few; J: TRBJ2-7; D: TRBD2; V: TRBV11-2; DNA: TGTGCCAGCAGCGCCCTCGTGGGAGGGGTCTACGAGCAGTACTTC; CDR3: CASSALVGGVYEQYF
size: -; J: TRBJ2-7; D: TRBD2; V: TRBV20-1; DNA: TGCAGTGCTCTACTTAGCGGGAGGACCCTAGGCGAGCAGTACTTC; CDR3: CSALLSGRTLGEQYF
size: many; J: TRBJ2-7; D: -; V: TRBV28; DNA: TGTGCCAGCAGTCGGGACGGCTACGAGCAGTACTTC; CDR3: CASSRDGYEQYF
size: many; J: TRBJ1-1; D: -; V: TRBV2; DNA: TGTGCCAGCATAGACCGAGGGGACACTGAAGCTTTCTTT; CDR3: CASIDRGDTEAFF
size: -; J: TRBJ1-3; D: -; V: TRBV11-2; DNA: TGTGCCAGCAGCTTAGAGCCGGGTGGAAACACCATATATTTT; CDR3: CASSLEPGGNTIYF
size: few; J: TRBJ2-6; D: -; V: TRBV12-3/TRBV12-4; DNA: TGTGCCAGCCGGGGTTCTGGGGCCAACGTCCTGACTTTC; CDR3: CASRGSGANVLTF
size: many; J: TRBJ1-3; D: -; V: TRBV25-1; DNA: TGTGCCAGCAGTATGGGAAGCCCAGGGTCCTCTGGAAACACCATATATTTT; CDR3: CASSMGSPGSSGNTIYF
size: many; J: TRBJ2-7; D: -; V: TRBV9; DNA: TGTGCCAGCAGCGGGGGAGAAGTAGGAGGGGAGCAGTACTTC; CDR3: CASSGGEVGGEQYF
size: many; J: TRBJ2-3; D: TRBD1; V: TRBV27; DNA: TGTGCCAGCAGTTCTCAGGGACAGAGAGGGTCAGATACGCAGTATTTT; CDR3: CASSSQGQRGSDTQYF
size: -; J: TRBJ2-1; D: -; V: TRBV20-1; DNA: TGCAGTGCTAGGGTTGTGCAGGTCGACTCGGGGGAGCAGTTCTTC; CDR3: CSARVVQVDSGEQFF
size: many; J: TRBJ2-2; D: -; V: TRBV5-1; DNA: TGCGCCAGCAGCTTGGAGGGGTCAAGGAACACCGGGGAGCTGTTTTTT; CDR3: CASSLEGSRNTGELFF
size: many; J: TRBJ2-3; D: -; V: TRBV20-1; DNA: TGCAGTGCTAGTTGGAGCGGAGAAGGGTCAGATACGCAGTATTTT; CDR3: CSASWSGEGSDTQYF
size: many; J: TRBJ2-3; D: TRBD2; V: TRBV7-2; DNA: TGTGCCAGCAGCTTACCCGGGGGGGCCTTAAGAACGCAGTATTTT; CDR3: CASSLPGGALRTQYF
size: -; J: TRBJ1-1; D: -; V: TRBV12-3/TRBV12-4; DNA: TGTGCCAGCAGTTGGTCCGACACTGAAGCTTTCTTT; CDR3: CASSWSDTEAFF
size: few; J: TRBJ2-1; D: TRBD2; V: TRBV5-3; DNA: TGTGCCAGTGGATCAGCGGGAGGGATCAATGAGCAGTTCTTC; CDR3: CASGSAGGINEQFF
size: -; J: TRBJ2-7; D: -; V: TRBV11-2; DNA: TGTGCCAGCAGCCCGTGGGGGAAGGCTGTAGGGGGGCACGAGCAGTACTTC; CDR3: CASSPWGKAVGGHEQYF
size: many; J: TRBJ2-2; D: TRBD1; V: TRBV5-6; DNA: TGTGCCAGCAGCTCCTCCTGGACAGGAGCGAACACCGGGGAGCTGTTTTTT; CDR3: CASSSSWTGANTGELFF
size: many; J: TRBJ2-1; D: -; V: TRBV5-4; DNA: TGTGCCAGCAGCTTGCCTTCCGGTGATGAGCAGTTCTTC; CDR3: CASSLPSGDEQFF
size: many; J: TRBJ1-2; D: -; V: TRBV12-3/TRBV12-4; DNA: TGTGCCAGCTTAGGCGGTTTCGGATATGGCTACACCTTC; CDR3: CASLGGFGYGYTF
size: many; J: TRBJ1-6; D: -; V: TRBV27; DNA: TGTGCCAGCACGCCTCAACCCCCGGGAGCCGGTTCACCCCTCCACTTT; CDR3: CASTPQPPGAGSPLHF
size: many; J: TRBJ1-2; D: -; V: TRBV5-4; DNA: TGTGCCAGCAGCAGCTTCAGGGACCGGGACTCCTATGGCTACACCTTC; CDR3: CASSSFRDRDSYGYTF
size: -; J: TRBJ2-5; D: -; V: TRBV15; DNA: TGTTCCACCAATCCCGGGGATAGGGAAGAGACCCAGTACTTC; CDR3: CSTNPGDREETQYF
size: many; J: TRBJ2-1; D: TRBD2; V: TRBV20-1; DNA: TGCAGTGCTAGAGTCCGGGGCGGGGGAAGTTCCTACAATGAGCAGTTCTTC; CDR3: CSARVRGGGSSYNEQFF
size: -; J: TRBJ2-1; D: TRBD2; V: TRBV28; DNA: TGTGCCAGCAGCTCTAGGAGTAGCGGGATTAGGGCGAATGAGCAGTTCTTC; CDR3: CASSSRSSGIRANEQFF
size: few; J: TRBJ2-7; D: TRBD2; V: TRBV28; DNA: TGTGCCAGCAGGCTGGGGGGGACCAGGACCTACGAGCAGTACTTC; CDR3: CASRLGGTRTYEQYF
size: few; J: TRBJ1-2; D: TRBD1; V: TRBV27; DNA: TGTGCCAGCAGTACTCGGGACAGGGGAGATGTCTACACCTTC; CDR3: CASSTRDRGDVYTF
size: many; J: TRBJ1-2; D: -; V: TRBV12-3/TRBV12-4; DNA: TGTGCCAGCAGCAGTTCGGACGGAAACTATGGCTACACCTTC; CDR3: CASSSSDGNYGYTF
size: many; J: TRBJ2-4; D: -; V: TRBV20-1; DNA: TGCAGTGCACCCGACCCCATCCTATCAGCCAAAAACATTCAGTACTTC; CDR3: CSAPDPILSAKNIQYF
size: -; J: TRBJ2-2; D: -; V: TRBV15; DNA: TGTGCCACCAGCAGAGGGAGGACAGAGGACGTTAGGGCTCTCGGGAACACCGGGGAGCTGTTTTTT; CDR3: CATSRGRTEDVRALGNTGELFF
size: -; J: TRBJ2-3; D: -; V: TRBV4-1; DNA: TGCGCCAGCAGCCAACGACAGGGAATTCGGGGGCACACAGATACGCAGTATTTT; CDR3: CASSQRQGIRGHTDTQYF
size: -; J: TRBJ1-4; D: -; V: TRBV4-2; DNA: TGTGCCAGCAGCCAAGCACTCAACTACGCAACTAATGAAAAACTGTTTTTT; CDR3: CASSQALNYATNEKLFF
size: -; J: TRBJ1-1; D: TRBD1; V: TRBV12-3/TRBV12-4; DNA: TGTGCCAGCAGTTCTCACAGGGGGTTTACTGAAGCTTTCTTT; CDR3: CASSSHRGFTEAFF
size: many; J: TRBJ1-1; D: TRBD1; V: TRBV27; DNA: TGTGCCAGCAGTTTATCGACGGGACAGTTGAGCACTGAAGCTTTCTTT; CDR3: CASSLSTGQLSTEAFF
size: many; J: TRBJ1-1; D: -; V: TRBV7-8; DNA: TGTGCCAGCAGCTTACAAACATTTGCAGCAATGAACACTGAAGCTTTCTTT; CDR3: CASSLQTFAAMNTEAFF